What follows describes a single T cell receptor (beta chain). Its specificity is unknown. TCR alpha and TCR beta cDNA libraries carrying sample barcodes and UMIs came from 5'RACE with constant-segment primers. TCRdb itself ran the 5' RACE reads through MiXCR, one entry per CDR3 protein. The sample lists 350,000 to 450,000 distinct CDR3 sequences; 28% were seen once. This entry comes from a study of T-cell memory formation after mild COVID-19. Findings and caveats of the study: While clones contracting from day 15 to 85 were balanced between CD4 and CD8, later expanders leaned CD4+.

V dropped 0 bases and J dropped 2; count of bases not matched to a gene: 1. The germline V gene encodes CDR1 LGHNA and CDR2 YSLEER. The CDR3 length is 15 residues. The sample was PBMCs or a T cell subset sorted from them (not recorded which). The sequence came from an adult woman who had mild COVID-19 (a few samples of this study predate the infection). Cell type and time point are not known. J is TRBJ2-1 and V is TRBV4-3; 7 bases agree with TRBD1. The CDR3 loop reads CASSQDGTAYNEQFF. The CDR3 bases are TGCGCCAGCAGCCAAGATGGGACAGCCTACAATGAGCAGTTCTTC.